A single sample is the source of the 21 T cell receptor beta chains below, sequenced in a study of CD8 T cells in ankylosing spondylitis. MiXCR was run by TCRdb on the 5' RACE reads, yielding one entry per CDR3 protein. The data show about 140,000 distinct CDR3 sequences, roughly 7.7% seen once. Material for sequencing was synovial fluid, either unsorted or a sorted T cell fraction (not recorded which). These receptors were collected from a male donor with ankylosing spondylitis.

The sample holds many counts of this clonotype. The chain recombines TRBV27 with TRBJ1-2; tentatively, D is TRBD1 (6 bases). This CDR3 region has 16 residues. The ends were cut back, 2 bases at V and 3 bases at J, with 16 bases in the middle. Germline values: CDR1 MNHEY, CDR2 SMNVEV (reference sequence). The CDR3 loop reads CASSLNGGLVYYGYTF. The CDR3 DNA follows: TGTGCCAGCAGTTTAAACGGGGGCCTAGTTTACTATGGCTACACCTTC.

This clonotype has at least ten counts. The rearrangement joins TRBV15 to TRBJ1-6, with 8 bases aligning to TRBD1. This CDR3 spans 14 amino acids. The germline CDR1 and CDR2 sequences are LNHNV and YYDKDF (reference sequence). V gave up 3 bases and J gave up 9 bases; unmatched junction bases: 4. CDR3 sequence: CATSSGQGGSPLHF. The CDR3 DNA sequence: TGTGCCACCAGCAGCGGACAGGGAGGTTCACCCCTCCACTTT. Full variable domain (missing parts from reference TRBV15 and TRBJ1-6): DAMVIQNPRYQVTQFGKPVTLSCSQTLNHNVMYWYQQKSSQAPKLLFHYYDKDFNNEADTPDNFQSRRPNTSFCFLDIRSPGLGDTAMYLCATSSGQGGSPLHFGNGTRLTVT.

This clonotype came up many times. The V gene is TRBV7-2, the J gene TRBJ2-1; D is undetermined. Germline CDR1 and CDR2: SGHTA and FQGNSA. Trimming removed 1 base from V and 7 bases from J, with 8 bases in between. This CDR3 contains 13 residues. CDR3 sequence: CASSLGRMNEQFF. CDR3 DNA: TGTGCCAGCAGCTTAGGGCGTATGAATGAGCAGTTCTTC.

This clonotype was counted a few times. CDR3 bases: TGTGCCAGCAGTATACCGACAGGAGGCAACTACGAGCAGTACTTC. Translation: CASSIPTGGNYEQYF. The chain recombines TRBV28 with TRBJ2-7, with D possibly matching TRBD1 (6 bases). Germline values: CDR1 MDHEN, CDR2 SYDVKM. The ends were cut back, 5 bases at V and 3 bases at J, with 17 bases in the middle. This CDR3 region has 15 residues.

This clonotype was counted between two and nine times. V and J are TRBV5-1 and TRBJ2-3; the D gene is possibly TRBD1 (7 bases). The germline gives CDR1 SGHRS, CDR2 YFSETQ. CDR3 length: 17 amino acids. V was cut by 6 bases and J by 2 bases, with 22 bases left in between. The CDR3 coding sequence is TGCGCCAGCACCACCCTGACCTCAGGGGGACTCACAGATACGCAGTATTTT. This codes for CASTTLTSGGLTDTQYF.

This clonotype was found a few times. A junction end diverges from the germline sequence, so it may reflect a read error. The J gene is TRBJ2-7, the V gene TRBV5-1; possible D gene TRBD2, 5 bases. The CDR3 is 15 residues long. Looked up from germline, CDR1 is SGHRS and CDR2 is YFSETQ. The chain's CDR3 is CASTLRAGPGDEQYF. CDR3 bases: TGCGCCAGCACCTTGCGGGCGGGCCCTGGGGACGAGCAGTACTTC.

The CDR3 here is CASSLRHINTIYF. CDR3 DNA: TGTGCCAGCAGTTTACGGCACATAAACACCATATATTTT. The chain couples TRBV12-3 or TRBV12-4 to TRBJ1-3; D ambiguous. The CDR3 sequence is 13 residues long. V was clipped by 2 bases and J by 6 bases, with 8 bases between them.

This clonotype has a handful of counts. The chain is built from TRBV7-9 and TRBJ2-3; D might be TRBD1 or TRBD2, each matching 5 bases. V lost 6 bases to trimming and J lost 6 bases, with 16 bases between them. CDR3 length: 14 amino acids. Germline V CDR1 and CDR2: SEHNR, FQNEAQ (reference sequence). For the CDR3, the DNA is TGTGCCAGCAGGGAACTAGGGACGGGGGATACGCAGTATTTT. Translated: CASRELGTGDTQYF.

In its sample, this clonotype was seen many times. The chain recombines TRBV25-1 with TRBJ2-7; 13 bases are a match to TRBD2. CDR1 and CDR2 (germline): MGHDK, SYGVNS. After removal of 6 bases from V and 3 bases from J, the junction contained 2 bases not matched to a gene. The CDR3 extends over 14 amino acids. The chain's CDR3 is CASRGTSGNYEQYF. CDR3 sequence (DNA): TGTGCCAGCAGGGGGACTAGCGGGAACTACGAGCAGTACTTC.

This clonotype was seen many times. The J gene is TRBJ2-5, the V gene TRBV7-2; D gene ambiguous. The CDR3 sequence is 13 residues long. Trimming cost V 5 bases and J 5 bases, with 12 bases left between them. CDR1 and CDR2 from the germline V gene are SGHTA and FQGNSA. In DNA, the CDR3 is TGTGCCAGCAGCCCGAGGCCCAGCGAGACCCAGTACTTC. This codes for CASSPRPSETQYF.

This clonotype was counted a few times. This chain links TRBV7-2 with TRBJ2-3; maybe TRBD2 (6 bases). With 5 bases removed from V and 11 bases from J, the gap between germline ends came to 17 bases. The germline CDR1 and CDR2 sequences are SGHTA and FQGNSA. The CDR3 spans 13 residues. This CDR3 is CASSTNRLVGQYF. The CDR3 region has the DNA TGTGCCAGCAGCACTAATCGACTAGTCGGGCAGTATTTT.

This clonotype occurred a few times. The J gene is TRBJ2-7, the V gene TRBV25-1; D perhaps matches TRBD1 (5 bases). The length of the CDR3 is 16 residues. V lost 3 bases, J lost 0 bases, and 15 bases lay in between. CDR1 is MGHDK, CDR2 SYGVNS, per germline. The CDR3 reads CASSERQGASSYEQYF. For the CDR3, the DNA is TGTGCCAGCAGTGAGCGTCAAGGGGCCAGCTCCTACGAGCAGTACTTC.

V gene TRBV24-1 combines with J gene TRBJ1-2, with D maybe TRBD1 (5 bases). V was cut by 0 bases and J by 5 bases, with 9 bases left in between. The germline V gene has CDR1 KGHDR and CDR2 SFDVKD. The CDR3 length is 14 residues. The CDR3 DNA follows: TGTGCCACCAGTGATTTGGACAGACCTTATGGCTACACCTTC. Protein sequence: CATSDLDRPYGYTF.

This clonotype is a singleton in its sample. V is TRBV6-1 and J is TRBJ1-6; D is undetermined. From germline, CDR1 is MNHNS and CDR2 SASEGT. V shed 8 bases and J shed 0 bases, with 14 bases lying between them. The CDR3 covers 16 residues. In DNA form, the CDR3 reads TGTGCCAGCGAGGTGACCGGTGGCTCCTATAATTCACCCCTCCACTTT. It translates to CASEVTGGSYNSPLHF.

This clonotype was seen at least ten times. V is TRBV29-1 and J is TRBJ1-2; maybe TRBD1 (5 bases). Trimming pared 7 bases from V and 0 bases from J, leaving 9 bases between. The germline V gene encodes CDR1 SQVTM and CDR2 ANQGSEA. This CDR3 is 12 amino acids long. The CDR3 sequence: CSGQLANYGYTF. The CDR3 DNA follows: TGCAGCGGACAGTTAGCTAACTATGGCTACACCTTC.

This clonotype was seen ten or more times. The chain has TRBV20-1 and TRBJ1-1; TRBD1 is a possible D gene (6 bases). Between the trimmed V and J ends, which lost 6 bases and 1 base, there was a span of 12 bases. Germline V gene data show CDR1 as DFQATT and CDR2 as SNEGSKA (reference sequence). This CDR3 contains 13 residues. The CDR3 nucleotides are TGCAGTGCCAGCGGACAGTCGAACACTGAAGCTTTCTTT. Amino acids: CSASGQSNTEAFF.

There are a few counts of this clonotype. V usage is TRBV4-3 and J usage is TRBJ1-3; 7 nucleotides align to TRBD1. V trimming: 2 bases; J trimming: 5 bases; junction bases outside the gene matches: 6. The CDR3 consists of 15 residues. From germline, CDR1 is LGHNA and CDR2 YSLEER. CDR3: CASSQQRTGRNTIYF. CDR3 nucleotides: TGCGCCAGCAGCCAACAGAGGACAGGACGAAACACCATATATTTT.

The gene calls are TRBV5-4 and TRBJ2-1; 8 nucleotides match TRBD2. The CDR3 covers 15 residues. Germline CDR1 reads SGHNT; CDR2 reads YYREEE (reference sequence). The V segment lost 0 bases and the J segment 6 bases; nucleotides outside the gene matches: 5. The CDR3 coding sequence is TGTGCCAGCAGCTTGGCTGCGGGGGGCCCCAATGAGCAGTTCTTC. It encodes CASSLAAGGPNEQFF.

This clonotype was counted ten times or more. CDR3 DNA sequence: TGTGCCAGCAGCTTACAGGGTCCCGGAGACGGAAAACTGTTTTTT. The encoded protein is CASSLQGPGDGKLFF. This chain joins TRBV7-2 and TRBJ1-4, with D maybe TRBD1 (5 bases). Deletions cut 2 bases from V and 10 bases from J, with 17 bases between. Germline loops: CDR1 SGHTA, CDR2 FQGNSA. The CDR3 has 15 amino acids.

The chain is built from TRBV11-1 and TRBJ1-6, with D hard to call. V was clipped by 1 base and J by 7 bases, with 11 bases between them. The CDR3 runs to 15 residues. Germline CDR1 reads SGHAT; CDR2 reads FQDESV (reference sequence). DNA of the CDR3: TGTGCCAGCAGCTTAGAGGCGGACCCGAATTCACCCCTCCACTTT. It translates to CASSLEADPNSPLHF.

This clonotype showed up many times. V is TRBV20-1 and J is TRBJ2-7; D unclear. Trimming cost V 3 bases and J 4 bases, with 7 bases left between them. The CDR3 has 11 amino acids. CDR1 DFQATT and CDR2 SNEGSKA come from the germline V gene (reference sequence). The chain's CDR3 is CSARSLYEQYF. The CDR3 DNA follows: TGCAGTGCTAGGTCCTTATACGAGCAGTACTTC.